The 14 T cell receptor beta chains below were found in one sample sequenced in a study of human T cells and chemical hapten exposure. TCRdb analysed the RACE reads with MiXCR anew, one entry per CDR3 protein. Altogether around 92,000 distinct CDR3 sequences are present, about 10% being singletons, with the ten largest covering about 3%. Time point meaning: pre-sensitization, week 0. The sample's treatment: therapeutic diphenylcyclopropenone sensitization with weekly scalp DPC. The sequences come from whole blood, collected in connection with sensitization to the hapten diphenylcyclopropenone (DPC). The receptor source for this set is a woman aged 55-70 years with alopecia areata. Some clones in this sample may be carry-over from other donors' samples.

V is TRBV6-5 and J is TRBJ2-4; no reliable D call. The germline V gene has CDR1 MNHEY and CDR2 SVGAGI. The V end lost 5 bases, the J end lost 0 bases, and 8 bases lay between the germline ends. The CDR3 is 14 amino acids. CDR3 protein: CASSTLIAKNIQYF. The CDR3 DNA is TGTGCCAGCAGTACCCTTATAGCCAAAAACATTCAGTACTTC.

This clonotype was detected a few times. This chain links TRBV18 with TRBJ1-2; D is unresolved. The length of the CDR3 is 15 residues. With 5 bases removed from V and 2 bases from J, the gap between germline ends came to 15 bases. CDR1 and CDR2 from the germline V gene are KGHSH and LQKENI. As DNA, the CDR3 is TGTGCCAGCTCAGAACGCCGGGCCATAAACTATGGCTACACCTTC. The encoded protein is CASSERRAINYGYTF.

There are a few counts of this clonotype. At one end, the junction sequence differs from germline, possibly due to a read error. The chain employs TRBV7-9 and TRBJ2-5; 7 bases map to TRBD1. CDR1 and CDR2 (germline): SEHNR, FQNEAQ (reference sequence). The CDR3 is made up of 15 amino acids. This chain's CDR3 is CASSRQTGYQDTQYF. The CDR3 nucleotides read TGTGCCAGCAGCCGCCAGACAGGGTACCAAGATACCCAGTACTTC.

This clonotype was seen at least ten times. The CDR3 sequence: CASSQVGVLAGGTDTQYF. CDR3 DNA sequence: TGCGCCAGCAGCCAAGTAGGCGTACTAGCGGGGGGCACAGATACGCAGTATTTT. The gene calls are TRBV4-1 and TRBJ2-3; 11 bases match TRBD2. This CDR3 spans 18 amino acids. Germline assignment: CDR1 MGHRA and CDR2 YSYEKL. V lost 1 base, J lost 1 base, and 7 bases stayed unmatched.

CDR3 coding DNA: TGTGCCAGCAGGATCCCCGCAGGGGCGAGTGCCGGGGAGCTGTTTTTT. As protein: CASRIPAGASAGELFF. The V and J genes are TRBV2 and TRBJ2-2, with a weak D call TRBD1 (6 bases). Germline CDR1 SNHLY, CDR2 FYNNEI. V lost 6 bases and J lost 6, with 20 bases in between. The CDR3 has 16 amino acids.

This clonotype was picked up many times. This chain joins TRBV6-2 or TRBV6-3 and TRBJ1-6; D is uncertain. The V end lost 9 bases, the J end lost 4 bases, and 10 bases lay between the germline ends. This CDR3 contains 13 residues. Looked up from germline, CDR1 is MNHEY and CDR2 is SVGEGT. CDR3 DNA sequence: TGTGCCAGTGACGTGGGATATAATTCACCCCTCCACTTT. Protein product: CASDVGYNSPLHF.

This clonotype occurred a few times. The CDR3 protein is CASSHSRDSGFYNEQFF. CDR3 coding DNA: TGCGCCAGCAGCCATAGTCGGGACTCAGGATTCTACAATGAGCAGTTCTTC. The chain joins TRBV4-1 to TRBJ2-1, with TRBD2 as a possible D gene (6 bases). With 3 bases removed from V and 3 bases from J, the gap between germline ends came to 18 bases. The CDR3 consists of 17 residues. Germline V gene data show CDR1 as MGHRA and CDR2 as YSYEKL.

V gene TRBV20-1 combines with J gene TRBJ2-3; no clear D gene. CDR1 and CDR2 from the germline V gene are DFQATT and SNEGSKA (reference sequence). The V and J ends lost 4 bases and 3 bases respectively, with 17 bases between them. This CDR3 has 15 amino acids. CDR3 sequence (DNA): TGCAGTGCTAACCTCCCGGGCGGCCCAACAGATACGCAGTATTTT. This codes for CSANLPGGPTDTQYF.

This clonotype was seen repeatedly, ten times or more. The rearrangement links TRBV20-1 to TRBJ2-3, with D perhaps TRBD1 or TRBD2 (6 bases each). CDR1 and CDR2 (germline): DFQATT, SNEGSKA (reference sequence). The CDR3 consists of 12 residues. The V gene lost 3 bases and the J gene lost 4 bases, with 8 bases spanning the gap. CDR3 nucleotides: TGCAGTGCTAGGAGGGGGGCAGATACGCAGTATTTT. It translates to CSARRGADTQYF.

This chain links TRBV5-4 with TRBJ2-7; D unclear. Trimming cost V 1 base and J 6 bases, with 11 bases left between them. There are 13 residues in the CDR3. Germline V gene sequence: CDR1 SGHNT, CDR2 YYREEE (reference sequence). The CDR3 region is CASSLKNQIEQYF. CDR3 bases: TGTGCCAGCAGCTTGAAGAACCAAATCGAGCAGTACTTC.

V gene TRBV5-1 combines with J gene TRBJ2-1; the D gene could be TRBD1 or TRBD2 (5 bases each). The V end lost 0 bases, the J end lost 8 bases, and 18 bases lay between the germline ends. Germline CDR1 is SGHRS and CDR2 is YFSETQ. CDR3 length equals 16 residues. The CDR3 nucleotides read TGCGCCAGCAGCTTGGGAGGGACCGCGGTCCTCGATGAGCAGTTCTTC. This gives the protein CASSLGGTAVLDEQFF.

The CDR3 here is CASSSLGQIYEQYF. In nucleotides, the CDR3 is TGTGCCAGCAGCTCCCTAGGACAAATTTACGAGCAGTACTTC. This chain links TRBV7-9 with TRBJ2-7, with D perhaps matching TRBD1 (5 bases). The CDR3 has 14 residues. V lost 4 bases and J 4 bases, leaving 14 bases between the germline ends. CDR1 and CDR2 from the germline V gene are SEHNR and FQNEAQ (reference sequence). Variable domain in full (rest from reference TRBV7-9 and TRBJ2-7): DTGVSQNPRHKITKRGQNVTFRCDPISEHNRLYWYRQTLGQGPEFLTYFQNEAQLEKSRLLSDRFSAERPKGSFSTLEIQRTEQGDSAMYLCASSSLGQIYEQYFGPGTRLTVT.

The chain links TRBV14 to TRBJ1-5; D remains ambiguous. Germline CDR1 reads SGHDN; CDR2 reads FVKESK. The CDR3 has 14 residues. With 4 bases removed from V and 6 bases from J, the gap between germline ends came to 13 bases. As DNA, the CDR3 is TGTGCCAGCAGCCTCTCGAGAAGGCGTCAGCCCCAGCATTTT. The encoded protein is CASSLSRRRQPQHF.

This clonotype was recorded many times. The genes are TRBV18 and TRBJ1-1; D may be TRBD1 (6 bases). CDR3 length equals 14 residues. Germline CDR1 and CDR2: KGHSH and LQKENI. The V gene lost 1 base and the J gene lost 5 bases, with 11 bases spanning the gap. CDR3 amino acids: CASSPRGAGTEAFF. The DNA for the CDR3 is TGTGCCAGCTCACCACGGGGGGCTGGAACTGAAGCTTTCTTT.